These 20 T cell receptor beta chains originate from one sample sequenced in a study of T cells in localized non-small cell lung cancer. TCRdb keeps only in-frame clones here, not all; method: immunoSEQ multiplex PCR. The data hold 130,000 or so clones, with 70% to 90% observed a single time. The sequenced sample was peripheral blood, obtained before any cancer treatment. These receptors came from a female donor over 55 with stage I lung adenocarcinoma.

The CDR3 DNA follows: TGTGCCAGCAGGAGGTCAGGGAGGGCCGGGGAGCTGTTTTTT. It translates to CASRRSGRAGELFF. The chain combines TRBV6-1 with TRBJ2-2; 7 bases map to TRBD2. In germline, CDR1 is MNHNS, CDR2 SASEGT. This CDR3 region has 14 residues. The V segment lost 6 bases and the J segment 6 bases; nucleotides outside the gene matches: 7.

The rearrangement uses TRBV6-4 and TRBJ2-5; a weak D match, TRBD2 (6 bases). Germline CDR1 is MRHNA and CDR2 is SNTAGT. CDR3 length: 13 residues. Trimming removed 6 bases at V and 5 bases at J, with 13 bases between. CDR3 region: CASSQEGLETQYF. For the CDR3, the DNA is TGTGCCAGCAGCCAGGAGGGCCTGGAGACCCAGTACTTC.

V gene TRBV6-6 combines with J gene TRBJ1-1; D possibly corresponds to TRBD1 (6 bases). Germline CDR1 and CDR2: MNHNY and SVGAGI (reference sequence). This CDR3 contains 13 residues. V lost 4 bases and J lost 4, with 10 bases in between. The CDR3 loop is CASSFRGGTEAFF. CDR3 sequence (DNA): TGTGCCAGCAGTTTCCGAGGGGGCACTGAAGCTTTCTTT.

V gene TRBV2 combines with J gene TRBJ2-2, with 10 bases lining up with TRBD2. Germline-derived CDR1 and CDR2 are SNHLY and FYNNEI. This CDR3 region has 17 residues. With 3 bases clipped from V and 3 bases from J, the junction kept 7 bases outside the gene matches. CDR3 bases: TGTGCCAGCAGTGATGGAGCGGGAGGGCTGTACACCGGGGAGCTGTTTTTT. Protein sequence: CASSDGAGGLYTGELFF.

The CDR3 here is CASSPPQVLAGGSGELFF. In nucleotides, the CDR3 is TGCGCCAGCAGCCCCCCCCAGGTACTAGCGGGAGGATCCGGGGAGCTGTTTTTT. V gene TRBV5-1 combines with J gene TRBJ2-2, with 12 nucleotides matching TRBD2. The CDR3 length is 18 residues. Germline V gene sequence: CDR1 SGHRS, CDR2 YFSETQ. V shed 4 bases and J 6 bases; nucleotides not matched to a gene: 13.

In regard to this clone: Because it lacks the conserved phenylalanine or tryptophan at the end, this CDR3 is likely a read error. The DNA is left out, because the CDR3 cannot be placed on it with certainty; the CDR3 is given as TCRdb lists it. The genes are TRBV30 and TRBJ1-2; no DNA check was done on the table's D call, TRBD1. The CDR3 totals 15 residues, both ends included. CDR1 is GTSNPN and CDR2 is SVGIG in the germline V gene (reference sequence). The chain's CDR3 is CAWTKSTGQMTRQLS.

The V and J genes are TRBV28 and TRBJ2-3; 9 bases align to TRBD2. V lost 3 bases to trimming and J lost 4 bases; unmatched junction nucleotides: 5. The germline gives CDR1 MDHEN, CDR2 SYDVKM. The CDR3 is 15 residues long. CDR3 nucleotide sequence: TGTGCCAGCAGTTTGCCTAGCGGGAAGTCAGATACGCAGTATTTT. Protein: CASSLPSGKSDTQYF.

V and J are TRBV18 and TRBJ2-2; no definite D call. Looked up from germline, CDR1 is KGHSH and CDR2 is LQKENI. There are 13 residues in the CDR3. The V end lost 5 bases, the J end lost 5 bases, and 9 bases lay between the germline ends. The CDR3 coding sequence is TGTGCCAGCTCAAGGGAATTGACCGGGGAGCTGTTTTTT. This gives the protein CASSRELTGELFF.

The DNA for the CDR3 is TGTGCCAGCTCACCACTTGCGACAGACCTCAATGAAAAACTGTTTTTT. Amino acid sequence: CASSPLATDLNEKLFF. The V gene is TRBV18, the J gene TRBJ1-4, with D perhaps TRBD1 (5 bases). Per the germline V gene, CDR1 is KGHSH and CDR2 is LQKENI. V lost 1 base, J lost 5 bases, and 14 bases lay in between. The CDR3 spans 16 residues.

This chain uses TRBV6-6 with TRBJ2-7, with D unclear. V was trimmed by 0 bases and J by 4 bases, leaving 10 bases between them. The CDR3 covers 14 residues. Germline V gives CDR1 MNHNY, CDR2 SVGAGI (reference sequence). The CDR3 protein is CASSYSVLYYEQYF. CDR3 DNA sequence: TGTGCCAGCAGTTACTCGGTTCTATATTACGAGCAGTACTTC.

This clone was picked up a small number of times. This rearrangement joins TRBV19 to TRBJ1-2; TRBD1 matches at 12 bases. CDR1 LNHDA and CDR2 SQIVND come from the germline V gene (reference sequence). The CDR3 length is 13 residues. V lost 8 bases, J lost 4 bases, and 2 bases stayed unmatched. CDR3 residues: CASGTGGGYGYTF. CDR3 in DNA: TGTGCCAGTGGGACAGGGGGCGGCTATGGCTACACCTTC.

The rearrangement links TRBV28 to TRBJ1-1, with TRBD1 matching over 7 bases. The ends lost 4 bases at V and 4 bases at J; junction bases unmatched: 9. CDR3 length: 15 residues. The germline gives CDR1 MDHEN, CDR2 SYDVKM. In nucleotides, the CDR3 is TGTGCCAGCAGTTCCGATCGACAGGGCCGCACTGAAGCTTTCTTT. The encoded protein is CASSSDRQGRTEAFF.

The rearrangement uses TRBV19 and TRBJ2-7; D gene uncertain. CDR3 length: 13 amino acids. The germline gives CDR1 LNHDA, CDR2 SQIVND (reference sequence). V dropped 6 bases and J dropped 3 bases, with 12 bases sitting between them. Here the CDR3 DNA reads TGTGCCAGTAGCCCGGGCCGAGTCTACGAGCAGTACTTC. The encoded protein is CASSPGRVYEQYF. The variable domain in full, completed from reference TRBV19 and TRBJ2-7, reads DGGITQSPKYLFRKEGQNVTLSCEQNLNHDAMYWYRQDPGQGLRLIYYSQIVNDFQKGDIAEGYSVSREKKESFPLTVTSAQKNPTAFYLCASSPGRVYEQYFGPGTRLTVT.

This chain links TRBV18 with TRBJ1-3; D not resolved. V was pared by 4 bases and J by 3 bases, with 19 bases between. The CDR3 contains 17 residues. Germline CDR1 reads KGHSH; CDR2 reads LQKENI. CDR3 sequence (DNA): TGTGCCAGCTCACTCAACATCGCTCGGGGTAGTGGAAACACCATATATTTT. This gives the protein CASSLNIARGSGNTIYF.

This clone has more than one count but fewer than ten. V usage is TRBV5-6 and J usage is TRBJ2-1; 8 bases match TRBD2. The CDR3 is made up of 15 amino acids. V lost 3 bases to trimming and J lost 8 bases; unmatched junction nucleotides: 10. Germline values: CDR1 SGHDT, CDR2 YYEEEE. The CDR3 region is CASSWGLEDVYEQFF. The CDR3 nucleotides read TGTGCCAGCAGCTGGGGACTAGAGGATGTGTATGAGCAGTTCTTC.

The chain employs TRBV6-1 and TRBJ1-2, with D unresolved. The CDR3 contains 11 residues. Looked up from germline, CDR1 is MNHNS and CDR2 is SASEGT. V gave up 9 bases and J gave up 0 bases, with 5 bases separating them. The CDR3 bases are TGTGCCAGGGGTTCTAACTATGGCTACACCTTC. Translating it yields CARGSNYGYTF.

This sequence joins TRBV7-3 and TRBJ1-1; 9 nucleotides align to TRBD1. V gave up 4 bases and J gave up 6 bases; unmatched junction bases: 6. The CDR3 is made up of 14 amino acids. Germline CDR1 and CDR2: SGHTA and FQGTGA. DNA of the CDR3: TGTGCCAGCAGCTCGGGACAGGGTGAGTCTGAAGCTTTCTTT. It is translated as CASSSGQGESEAFF.

The chain links TRBV18 to TRBJ2-1, with D maybe TRBD2 (6 bases). This CDR3 has 16 residues. Per germline, CDR1 KGHSH and CDR2 LQKENI. The ends were cut back, 4 bases at V and 6 bases at J, with 19 bases in the middle. CDR3 DNA: TGTGCCAGCTCACTCAAGACGACTAGTTCAGGCAATGAGCAGTTCTTC. This codes for CASSLKTTSSGNEQFF.

This clone was seen more than once but under ten times. The J gene is TRBJ1-1, the V gene TRBV28, with 9 bases fitting TRBD1. Looked up from germline, CDR1 is MDHEN and CDR2 is SYDVKM. V was clipped by 7 bases and J by 5 bases; unmatched bases: 5. The CDR3 has 13 residues. This CDR3 is CASILTGGTEAFF. In nucleotides, the CDR3 is TGTGCCAGCATTTTGACAGGGGGAACTGAAGCTTTCTTT.

J is TRBJ1-1 and V is TRBV5-8, with no clear D. The ends were cut back, 5 bases at V and 8 bases at J, with 10 bases in the middle. CDR3 length: 11 amino acids. CDR1 and CDR2 (germline): SGHTS, YDEGEE. The CDR3 protein is CASRRTVEAFF. The CDR3 DNA reads as TGTGCCAGCAGACGGACGGTGGAAGCTTTCTTT.